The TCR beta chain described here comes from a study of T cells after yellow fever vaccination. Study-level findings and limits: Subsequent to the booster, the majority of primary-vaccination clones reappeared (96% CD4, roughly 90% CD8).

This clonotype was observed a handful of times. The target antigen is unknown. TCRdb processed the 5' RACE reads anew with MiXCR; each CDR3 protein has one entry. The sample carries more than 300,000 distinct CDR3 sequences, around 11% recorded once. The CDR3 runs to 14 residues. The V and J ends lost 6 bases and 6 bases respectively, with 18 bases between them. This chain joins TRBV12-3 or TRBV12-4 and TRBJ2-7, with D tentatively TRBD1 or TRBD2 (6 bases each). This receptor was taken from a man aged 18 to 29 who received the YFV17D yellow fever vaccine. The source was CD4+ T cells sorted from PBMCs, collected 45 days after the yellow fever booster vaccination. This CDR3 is CASSGRGQGAEQYF. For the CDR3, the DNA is TGTGCCAGCAGCGGACGGGGGCAGGGAGCCGAGCAGTACTTC.